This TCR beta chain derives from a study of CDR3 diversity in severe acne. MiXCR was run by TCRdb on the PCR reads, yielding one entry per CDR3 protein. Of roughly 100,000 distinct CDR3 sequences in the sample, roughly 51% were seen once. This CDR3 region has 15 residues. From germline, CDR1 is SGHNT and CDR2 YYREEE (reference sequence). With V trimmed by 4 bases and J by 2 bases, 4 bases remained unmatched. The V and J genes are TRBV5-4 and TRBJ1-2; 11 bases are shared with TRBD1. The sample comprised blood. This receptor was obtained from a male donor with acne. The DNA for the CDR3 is TGTGCCAGCAGCGCCGGACAGGGGGCCAACTATGGCTACACCTTC. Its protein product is CASSAGQGANYGYTF.